The 19 T cell receptor beta chains in this list originate from one sample, sequenced in a study of human T cells and chemical hapten exposure. Noted time point: patch test 1, 2 weeks after DPC sensitization. Sample treatment: therapeutic diphenylcyclopropenone sensitization with weekly scalp DPC. TCRdb redid the calling of the RACE reads with MiXCR, one entry per CDR3 protein. This sample carries 150,000 to 200,000 distinct CDR3 sequences, roughly 15% of them seen once, and the ten largest clones take 1.7%. The source was whole blood, collected in connection with sensitization to the hapten diphenylcyclopropenone (DPC). Receptors originate from a woman aged 25-40 years with alopecia areata. Some clones in this sample may be carry-over from other donors' samples.

This clonotype has at least ten counts. J is TRBJ1-6 and V is TRBV30; D remains unclear. This CDR3 contains 13 residues. Germline V gives CDR1 GTSNPN, CDR2 SVGIG (reference sequence). Trimming took off 4 bases at V and 7 bases at J, with 11 bases between the two ends. The CDR3 sequence: CAWTRGGNSPLHF. The CDR3 region has the DNA TGTGCCTGGACCCGTGGAGGCAATTCACCCCTCCACTTT. Looking up the rest from reference TRBV30 and TRBJ1-6 gives the full variable domain: SQTIHQWPATLVQPVGSPLSLECTVEGTSNPNLYWYRQAAGRGLQLLFYSVGIGQISSEVPQNLSASRPQDRQFILSSKKLLLSDSGFYLCAWTRGGNSPLHFGNGTRLTVT.

This clonotype was seen a few times. This chain links TRBV7-2 with TRBJ1-2; D ambiguous. The V end was cut by 2 bases, the J end by 2 bases, with 6 bases between. Germline V gives CDR1 SGHTA, CDR2 FQGNSA. CDR3 length: 13 amino acids. The CDR3 DNA reads TGTGCCAGCAGCTTAAACAGCAACTATGGCTACACCTTC. This gives the protein CASSLNSNYGYTF.

This chain links TRBV20-1 with TRBJ2-2, with D perhaps being TRBD1 or TRBD2 (5 bases each). The germline CDR1 and CDR2 sequences are DFQATT and SNEGSKA (reference sequence). Deletions cut 0 bases from V and 3 bases from J, with 11 bases between. This CDR3 is 15 amino acids long. The CDR3 reads CSARDGTGYTGELFF. CDR3 nucleotides: TGCAGTGCTAGAGATGGGACGGGATACACCGGGGAGCTGTTTTTT.

In this sample, this clonotype turned up a few times. The V gene is TRBV12-3 or TRBV12-4, the J gene TRBJ2-1, with D possibly matching TRBD1 (5 bases). V lost 5 bases to trimming and J lost 2 bases, with 13 bases between them. The CDR3 consists of 15 residues. CDR3 in DNA: TGTGCCAGCAGTGCCAGGGATTACACCTACAATGAGCAGTTCTTC. It is translated as CASSARDYTYNEQFF.

The rearrangement links TRBV6-4 to TRBJ1-6, with D possibly being TRBD1 (5 bases). The germline V gene encodes CDR1 MRHNA and CDR2 SNTAGT. The CDR3 length is 13 residues. Deletions cut 5 bases from V and 11 bases from J, with 13 bases between. CDR3 protein: CASSSTLQAPLHF. As DNA, the CDR3 is TGTGCCAGCAGTTCGACCTTACAGGCACCCCTCCACTTT.

This clonotype was detected a few times. The CDR3 coding sequence is TGTGCCAGCAGTTTAGGGGGACTAGCGGGGCCCCATGGGACCCAGTACTTC. This encodes CASSLGGLAGPHGTQYF. The chain joins TRBV28 to TRBJ2-5, with 13 bases identical to TRBD2. Trimming at V came to 2 bases and at J to 7 bases, leaving 10 bases not matched to a gene. Germline V CDR1 and CDR2: MDHEN, SYDVKM. This CDR3 has 17 residues.

Only a few counts were recorded for this clonotype. The genes are TRBV29-1 and TRBJ2-7; D call uncertain. With 4 bases removed from V and 3 bases from J, the gap between germline ends came to 7 bases. There are 11 residues in the CDR3. Germline V gene data show CDR1 as SQVTM and CDR2 as ANQGSEA. This chain's CDR3 is CSVATLYEQYF. CDR3 sequence (DNA): TGCAGCGTTGCGACGCTCTACGAGCAGTACTTC.

The chain couples TRBV6-6 to TRBJ1-4; 8 nucleotides align to TRBD1. Germline-derived CDR1 and CDR2 are MNHNY and SVGAGI (reference sequence). After removal of 5 bases from V and 10 bases from J, the junction contained 9 bases not matched to a gene. The CDR3 consists of 14 residues. The CDR3 loop reads CASSGQGAGGKLFF. CDR3 DNA sequence: TGTGCCAGCAGTGGACAGGGCGCGGGTGGAAAACTGTTTTTT.

The V and J genes are TRBV29-1 and TRBJ1-1; TRBD1 is a possible D gene (5 bases). From germline, CDR1 is SQVTM and CDR2 ANQGSEA. The CDR3 loop spans 15 amino acids. V was clipped by 8 bases and J by 3 bases, with 22 bases between them. The CDR3 spells CSYSDTSWGDTEAFF. The CDR3 nucleotides read TGCAGCTACTCTGACACTTCCTGGGGGGACACTGAAGCTTTCTTT.

There are many counts of this clonotype. The chain employs TRBV5-1 and TRBJ2-7; D assignment may be TRBD1 or TRBD2 (5 bases each). The V end was cut by 0 bases, the J end by 6 bases, with 7 bases between. The CDR3 consists of 12 residues. The germline V gene has CDR1 SGHRS and CDR2 YFSETQ. The CDR3 loop is CASSLAGAEQYF. The CDR3 DNA is TGCGCCAGCAGCTTGGCCGGGGCCGAGCAGTACTTC.

The chain couples TRBV20-1 to TRBJ2-6; no definite D call. Germline CDR1 reads DFQATT; CDR2 reads SNEGSKA (reference sequence). The CDR3 extends over 12 amino acids. The V gene lost 7 bases and the J gene lost 0 bases, with 4 bases spanning the gap. CDR3 sequence: CSGASGANVLTF. For the CDR3, the DNA is TGCAGTGGGGCCTCTGGGGCCAACGTCCTGACTTTC.

This clonotype was found a few times. The chain links TRBV7-2 to TRBJ2-1; no clear D gene. Germline CDR1 is SGHTA and CDR2 is FQGNSA. V was cut by 6 bases and J by 4 bases, with 16 bases left in between. The CDR3 is made up of 15 amino acids. Written as DNA, the CDR3 is TGTGCCAGCAGTTACGACTTCTCACTATACAATGAGCAGTTCTTC. It encodes CASSYDFSLYNEQFF.

This clonotype was counted many times. The rearrangement uses TRBV7-6 and TRBJ1-6, with TRBD1 as a possible D gene (6 bases). Germline V CDR1 and CDR2: SGHVS, FNYEAQ. The CDR3 runs 15 residues. Trimming took 2 bases from V and 3 from J, leaving 8 bases between them. CDR3 protein: CASSLNRDYNSPLHF. CDR3 sequence (DNA): TGTGCCAGCAGCTTAAACAGGGACTATAATTCACCCCTCCACTTT.

This clonotype was counted at least ten times. This rearrangement joins TRBV20-1 to TRBJ2-6; D is uncertain. CDR1 is DFQATT, CDR2 SNEGSKA, per germline (reference sequence). Trimming removed 1 base at V and 2 bases at J, with 6 bases between. This CDR3 is 14 amino acids long. CDR3 coding DNA: TGCAGTGCTAGAGGGGGAACTGGGGCCAACGTCCTGACTTTC. Translated, it gives CSARGGTGANVLTF.

This clonotype was seen a handful of times. J is TRBJ2-7 and V is TRBV3-1; D is ambiguous. CDR1 is LGHDT, CDR2 YNNKEL, per germline (reference sequence). This CDR3 has 13 residues. Trimming stripped 0 bases from V and 5 bases from J, with 8 bases between. The CDR3 DNA is TGTGCCAGCAGCCAAGATATTCCCCACGAGCAGTACTTC. Amino acids: CASSQDIPHEQYF.

This chain uses TRBV10-3 with TRBJ2-5; D not certain. Germline CDR1 and CDR2: ENHRY and SYGVKD. CDR3 size: 13 residues. The ends were cut back, 5 bases at V and 2 bases at J, with 9 bases in the middle. Here the CDR3 reads CAISPDGQETQYF. Written as DNA, the CDR3 is TGTGCCATCAGTCCGGACGGACAAGAGACCCAGTACTTC.

The sample holds many counts of this clonotype. This sequence joins TRBV28 and TRBJ2-7; TRBD1 is a possible D gene (6 bases). The CDR3 spans 15 residues. Germline-derived CDR1 and CDR2 are MDHEN and SYDVKM. V lost 5 bases and J lost 2, with 16 bases in between. The CDR3 DNA reads TGTGCCAGCAGTCAGCCCAGGGGCCCGACCTACGAGCAGTACTTC. Protein: CASSQPRGPTYEQYF.

The rearrangement uses TRBV12-3 or TRBV12-4 and TRBJ1-2; D is ambiguous. The CDR3 length is 14 residues. Trimming removed 5 bases at V and 4 bases at J, with 14 bases between. CDR3 region: CASSLREGPYGYTF. As DNA, the CDR3 is TGTGCCAGCAGTCTCCGTGAGGGTCCCTATGGCTACACCTTC.

The J gene is TRBJ1-2, the V gene TRBV18; no clear D gene. The germline gives CDR1 KGHSH, CDR2 LQKENI. V dropped 4 bases and J dropped 6 bases, with 12 bases sitting between them. This CDR3 comprises 13 residues. The CDR3 bases are TGTGCCAGCTCACGACCGAACCTTAATGGCTACACCTTC. This encodes CASSRPNLNGYTF.